This record covers a single T cell receptor (beta chain). What it binds is not known. This CDR3 comprises 14 residues. V dropped 3 bases and J dropped 1; count of bases not matched to a gene: 2. In germline, CDR1 is MNHEY, CDR2 SMNVEV (reference sequence). This entry belongs to a study of cytomegalovirus exposure and HLA in healthy donors. The PCR contained 60 Vbeta and 13 Jbeta primers. Sequencing was performed with immunoSEQ multiplex PCR; in TCRdb, only in-frame clones are kept and a portion is missing. The repertoire holds under 200,000 clones, with around 79% as singletons. Whole-study findings and limits: Reportedly, cytomegalovirus status was diagnosed with high sensitivity and specificity. The authors confirmed in vitro that three CMV-associated chains were specific for CMV antigens.

Material: PBMCs. This clonotype was sampled from a man aged 50 to 60 in good health and CMV-seropositive. V and J are TRBV27 and TRBJ1-1; 7 bases fit TRBD1. Here the CDR3 reads CASSFGQANTEAFF. DNA of the CDR3: TGTGCCAGCAGTTTTGGACAGGCGAACACTGAAGCTTTCTTT.